This is a list of T cell receptor beta chains from one sample in a study of blood T cell repertoires in COVID-19. Clones were sequenced by immunoSEQ multiplex PCR, and TCRdb holds only the in-frame ones, with some missing. The table has about 350,000 clones, 85% to 90% seen once. Material: peripheral blood. These TCRs come from a woman aged 70-85 years with COVID-19, enrolled during active disease. CDR3s include the opening cysteine and the closing phenylalanine or tryptophan. D genes are given only for firm matches. A row's size may be missing; if present it is once, few, many or a size class.

clone_size d_call j_call v_call cdr3_aa cdr3_nt
. TRBD1 TRBJ1-2 TRBV7-9 CASSLPRGNGYTF TGTGCCAGCAGCTTGCCCAGGGGGAATGGCTACACCTTC
many TRBD1 TRBJ1-5 TRBV18 CASSPDRGGNQPQHF TGTGCCAGCTCCCCGGACAGGGGAGGCAATCAGCCCCAGCATTTT
. . TRBJ2-4 TRBV5-6 CASSLGWTDQNIQYF TGTGCCAGCAGCTTGGGCTGGACAGACCAAAACATTCAGTACTTC
. TRBD1 TRBJ1-5 TRBV4-1 CASSQVDRVDSNQPQHF TGCGCCAGCAGCCAAGTGGACAGGGTGGATAGCAATCAGCCCCAGCATTTT
. . TRBJ2-1 TRBV12-3/TRBV12-4 CASRFSSYNEQFF TGTGCCAGCAGGTTCAGCTCCTACAATGAGCAGTTCTTC
. TRBD1 TRBJ1-1 TRBV6-5 CASSYLQGLEAFF TGTGCCAGCAGTTACTTACAGGGGCTTGAAGCTTTCTTT
. . TRBJ2-7 TRBV6-5 CASSYQGQTTYEQYF TGTGCCAGCAGTTATCAGGGACAAACTACCTACGAGCAGTACTTC
. . TRBJ2-7 TRBV5-4 CASSLDGVYEQYF TGTGCCAGCAGCTTGGACGGGGTCTACGAGCAGTACTTC
. . TRBJ2-3 TRBV7-8 CASSLVQTDTQYF TGTGCCAGCAGCTTGGTTCAGACAGATACGCAGTATTTT
. . TRBJ1-6 TRBV27 CASRTARSPLHF TGTGCCAGCAGAACCGCCCGGTCACCCCTCCACTTT
once TRBD2 TRBJ2-3 TRBV14 CASSQPGLAGAPTDTQYF TGTGCCAGCAGCCAACCGGGACTAGCGGGGGCCCCCACAGATACGCAGTATTTT
. TRBD1 TRBJ1-2 TRBV7-6 CASSSVPGQGPYGYTF TGTGCCAGCAGCTCCGTCCCGGGACAGGGACCCTATGGCTACACCTTC
few . TRBJ1-1 TRBV5-1 CASSLSTLNTEAFF TGCGCCAGCAGCTTATCCACTTTGAACACTGAAGCTTTCTTT
. TRBD2 TRBJ2-3 TRBV7-2 CASSFSGGIDTQYF TGTGCCAGCAGTTTTAGCGGGGGTATAGATACGCAGTATTTT
. TRBD1 TRBJ1-2 TRBV30 CAWKGAGYGYTF TGTGCCTGGAAGGGGGCCGGCTATGGCTACACCTTC
. . TRBJ1-2 TRBV4-3 CASSQDRGTDYGYTF TGCGCCAGCAGCCAAGATCGGGGAACAGACTATGGCTACACCTTC
. TRBD1 TRBJ1-3 TRBV28 CASSLWGTETPVRGNTIYF TGTGCCAGCAGTTTATGGGGGACAGAGACCCCTGTGAGGGGAAACACCATATATTTT
. . TRBJ2-7 TRBV21-1 CASSPGVGGSSYEQYF TGTGCCAGCAGCCCAGGGGTGGGCGGGAGCTCCTACGAGCAGTACTTC
few TRBD1 TRBJ2-1 TRBV10-3 CAISTGDKNEQFF TGTGCCATCAGTACAGGGGACAAGAATGAGCAGTTCTTC
. TRBD1 TRBJ2-2 TRBV5-1 CASSSAGTGSTGELFF TGCGCCAGCAGCTCCGCCGGGACAGGGTCAACCGGGGAGCTGTTTTTT
once TRBD1 TRBJ2-1 TRBV5-8 CASSLWGQEYNEQFF TGTGCCAGCAGCTTGTGGGGACAGGAATACAATGAGCAGTTCTTC
once TRBD1 TRBJ1-2 TRBV18 CASSPGTDYGYTF TGTGCCAGCTCACCAGGGACAGACTATGGCTACACCTTC
. . TRBJ1-1 TRBV5-1 CASSAVQGSTEAFF TGCGCCAGCAGCGCGGTGCAGGGGTCGACTGAAGCTTTCTTT
. TRBD1 TRBJ1-1 TRBV30 CAWYDRGTEAFF TGTGCCTGGTATGACAGGGGGACTGAAGCTTTCTTT
few . TRBJ1-2 TRBV3-1/TRBV3-2 CASSQDYGGGYTF TGTGCCAGCAGCCAAGATTACGGAGGCGGCTACACCTTC
. TRBD1 TRBJ1-2 TRBV3-1/TRBV3-2 CASSQAQGGNYGYTF TGTGCCAGCAGCCAAGCCCAGGGGGGTAACTATGGCTACACCTTC
. TRBD2 TRBJ2-3 TRBV7-2 CASSFLKGTSGSTDTQYF TGTGCCAGCAGCTTCTTAAAAGGGACTAGCGGCAGCACAGATACGCAGTATTTT
. TRBD1 TRBJ1-6 TRBV6-5 CASSRGNSPLHF TGTGCCAGTAGCAGGGGGAATTCACCCCTCCACTTT
. TRBD2 TRBJ2-3 TRBV29-1 CSVELRQIAGGLRVTDTQYF TGCAGCGTTGAATTAAGACAAATAGCGGGGGGCCTCCGGGTTACAGATACGCAGTATTTT
. TRBD2 TRBJ2-2 TRBV9 CASTSGTSLTPGELFF TGTGCCAGCACCTCAGGGACTAGCCTAACCCCCGGGGAGCTGTTTTTT
. TRBD1 TRBJ1-5 TRBV19 CASSMLGGGDQPQHF TGTGCCAGTAGTATGTTAGGGGGCGGGGATCAGCCCCAGCATTTT
. TRBD2 TRBJ2-6 TRBV5-1 CASTVSGDGANVLTF TGCGCCAGTACAGTCAGCGGGGATGGGGCCAACGTCCTGACTTTC